This TCR beta chain was observed in a study of Ad26.COV2.S vaccination and SARS-CoV-2 variants (dated by TCRdb to the early 2020s). In the study overall: Donors in the vaccine arm were drawn from COV1001, a multicentre, randomized, double-blind, placebo-controlled phase I-IIa trial testing Ad26.COV2.S in healthy adults. Ad26.COV2.S was administered intramuscularly at a dose of 5x10^10 or 1x10^11 viral particles, either as one shot or as two shots given 56 days apart. Sequencing of the TCRbeta repertoire served to evaluate the specificity and breadth of SARS-CoV-2-reactive T cell receptors following Ad26.COV2.S vaccination. Participants in the trial were split at random into five groups of five each, receiving low-dose or high-dose Ad26.COV2.S once or twice, or else placebo on both occasions. The TCR-sequenced set comprised approximately 32 samples: approximately 20 Ad26.COV2.S vaccine recipients, 5 placebo recipients and 8 SARS-CoV-2 convalescent individuals. Blinding of investigators to trial group allocation was maintained during experiments and outcome assessment. The study at large found these results: Compared with placebo recipients, Ad26.COV2.S recipients showed higher spike-specific TCR breadth (P = 0.0014). Vaccine and placebo recipients had comparable non-spike TCR breadth, which fits with the vaccine containing only spike. After vaccination, substantial breadth of spike-specific CD8+ and CD4+ T cell responses was reported. The study lacked the statistical power to compare responses across vaccine doses or regimens. The authors noted that the TCR breadth and depth analyses may have underestimated total T cell responses.

The label giving this sample's treatment or condition can be read as: over 15 received Ad26.COV2.S at low or high dose, single or two shots; about 5 received placebo; per-sample allocation not given. Repertoires of vaccine and placebo recipients were sequenced from samples taken on day 63 after the first injection. In Cohort 1b, roughly 26 adults aged 18-55 years were enrolled at a single site in Boston, USA, between 29 July and 7 August 2020. Ad26.COV2.S consisted of a replication-incompetent adenovirus type 26 vector by which a prefusion-stabilized SARS-CoV-2 spike protein from the original Wuhan strain was expressed. With regard to this clone: The clone's antigen remains unknown. No base quality values were provided; no much bigger clone lies one nucleotide off. In the same sample, other DNA sequences code for this CDR3.

The CDR3 numbers 12 residues from cysteine through phenylalanine. Only the CDR3 DNA is retained, 36 bases long and in frame from the first base. Trimming takes 2 bases from V and 7 bases from J, and the germline ends sit 6 bases apart. The immunoSEQ Assay was the method used to sequence TCRbeta CDR3 regions. After extraction, genomic DNA underwent amplification by bias-controlled multiplex PCR, followed by high-throughput sequencing. Processing in the source paper ran as follows. To quantify the absolute abundance of each unique TCRbeta CDR3 region, sequences were collapsed and filtered. Usable DNA was measured by amplifying reference genes present in all nucleated cells, and TCRbeta template counts were normalized to that usable DNA to estimate T cell fraction. Repertoire TCRs were annotated as SARS-CoV-2-specific when V gene, CDR3 amino acid sequence and J gene were exactly matched to a known reactive TCR set. The reference SARS-CoV-2 TCR set came from MIRA and was filtered for enrichment in COVID-19-positive ImmuneCODE repertoires, removing public or cross-reactive TCRs. Using the MIRA antigens, annotated TCRs were further analysed by specific ORF or by position within an ORF. Depth was the summed frequency of annotated unique rearrangements, while breadth was defined as annotated unique rearrangements over total unique productive rearrangements. Two-sided Wilcoxon rank-sum tests were used to compare TCR breadth between groups. TCRdb holds this immuneACCESS table with in-frame rearrangements only. Some clones are missing; in checked studies, unresolved V genes explain under half, and the rest has no known cause. V and J calls and clone size follow that table, whereas D and trimming were derived from the DNA. Counted in this sample were hundreds of thousands of clones; around 90% of them appeared once. The top ten constitute 9% to 15% of the sample.

The rearrangement joined TRBV12-3 or TRBV12-4 to TRBJ2-1; a tentative D call is TRBD1 (5 bases match). The receptor was derived from a person aged 18-60 years who received the Ad26.COV2.S COVID-19 vaccine or a placebo. Sequenced material: peripheral blood, taken in a trial of Ad26.COV2.S vaccine versus placebo. The CDR3 region reads CASSLRGNEQFF. In nucleotides, the sequence is TGTGCCAGCAGTTTAAGGGGTAATGAGCAGTTCTTC.